The source of this TCR beta chain is a study of spatial heterogeneity in lung cancer. Study overall: There were consistently more beta-chain sequences detected than alpha-chain sequences.

As for time point: blood at routine non-recurrence follow-up after resection. Extraction of whole RNA from tumor, nontumor lung or frozen PBMC preceded unsorted sequencing. This clonotype was picked up a small number of times. The presence of a unique molecular identifier marked each TCR cDNA molecule. TCRdb passed the 5' RACE reads through MiXCR, listing each CDR3 protein once. Of about 25,000 distinct CDR3 sequences in the sample, around 6.1% were seen once. The length of the CDR3 is 14 residues. CDR1 is SGHTA, CDR2 FQGNSA, per germline. The junction had 4 bases not matched to a gene; V was cut back by 5 bases and J by 5 bases.

The TCR was taken from a male donor with early-stage non-small cell lung cancer. Sequenced here: PBMCs, sampled at follow-up. J is TRBJ2-5 and V is TRBV7-2, with TRBD2 matching over 11 bases. The CDR3 loop is CASSISGRGETQYF. Here the CDR3 DNA reads TGTGCCAGCAGCATTAGCGGGAGGGGGGAGACCCAGTACTTC.